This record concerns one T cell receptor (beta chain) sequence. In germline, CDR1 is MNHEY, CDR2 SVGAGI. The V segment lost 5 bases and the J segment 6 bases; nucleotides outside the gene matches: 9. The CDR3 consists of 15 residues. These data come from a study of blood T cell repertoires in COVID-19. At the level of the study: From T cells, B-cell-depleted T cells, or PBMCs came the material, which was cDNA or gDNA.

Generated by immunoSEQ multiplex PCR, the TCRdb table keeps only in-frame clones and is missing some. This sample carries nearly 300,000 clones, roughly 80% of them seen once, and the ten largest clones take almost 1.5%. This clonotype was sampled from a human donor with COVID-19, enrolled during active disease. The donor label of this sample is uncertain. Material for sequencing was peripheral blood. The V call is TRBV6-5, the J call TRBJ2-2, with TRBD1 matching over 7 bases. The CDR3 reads CASSRTGTVSGELFF. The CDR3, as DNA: TGTGCCAGCAGTCGCACCGGGACAGTCTCCGGGGAGCTGTTTTTT.